A single T cell receptor beta chain is shown here with its context. Its antigen is not known. Read sequence stops 3 residues before the CDR3 end, and the germline J gene provides the missing end. Related graft donors supplied nonmyeloablative bone marrow transplants, and mixed chimerism was transient. These data belong to a study of Tregs in tolerant kidney transplant recipients. TCRdb's copy holds only in-frame clones and misses some; the assay was immunoSEQ multiplex PCR. The sample data list some 22,000 clones. The study's findings and limits: Activated donor B cell expansion appeared to reveal the most relevant donor-specific TCRbeta repertoire. Antigen-driven expansion was suggested because donor-specific Tregs expanded more than all Tregs in tolerant patients.

The CDR3 totals 13 residues. Germline loops: CDR1 DFQATT, CDR2 SNEGSKA (reference sequence). With 4 bases removed from V and 0 bases from J, the gap between germline ends came to 7 bases. This clonotype originated in a human patient who received a combined kidney and bone marrow transplant. Some of the T cells might come from the graft donor. The sample was CD4+ T cells from blood (PBMCs), taken 6 months after the transplant. This sequence joins TRBV20-1 and TRBJ1-5, with D tentatively TRBD1 (5 bases). CDR3 sequence: CSATGYSNQPQHF. The CDR3 DNA, read in part, is TGCAGTGCTACAGGGTATAGCAATCAGCCC.